This T cell receptor beta chain was profiled in a study of Ad26.COV2.S vaccination and SARS-CoV-2 variants. About the study: Ad26.COV2.S shots went into the muscle once or twice, 56 days apart.

V lost 3 bases and J 3 bases, leaving 6 bases between the germline ends. CDR1 and CDR2 from the germline V gene are DFQATT and SNEGSKA (reference sequence). CDR3 length: 11 residues. Only in-frame clones appear in the TCRdb table, and some are missing; sequencing was by immunoSEQ multiplex PCR. The sample holds approximately 480,000 clones, roughly 85% seen once. This clone was found once. Stated treatment: over 15 received Ad26.COV2.S at low or high dose, single or two shots; several received placebo; per-sample allocation not given. Vaccine and placebo recipients were sampled on day 63 after the first injection.

J is TRBJ2-7 and V is TRBV20-1; D remains ambiguous. The starting material was peripheral blood, obtained in a trial of Ad26.COV2.S vaccine versus placebo. The sequence was obtained from a person between 18 and 60 years old who received the Ad26.COV2.S COVID-19 vaccine or a placebo. CDR3 DNA sequence: TGCAGTGCTAGTGAAGGCTACGAGCAGTACTTC. Translation: CSASEGYEQYF.